A single sample is the source of the 5 T cell receptor beta chains below, sequenced in a study of OX40 agonist ivuxolimab in advanced cancers. The receptor library was made with the immunoSEQ multiplex PCR assay. Not all clones reach the TCRdb copy of this immuneACCESS table, which keeps in-frame sequences only. Checked studies attribute under half of the gap to unresolved V genes and leave the rest unexplained. In all, the sample holds about 70,000 clones, and 80% to 95% of those were seen once. Approximately 8% of the sample lies in the top ten. The specimen comprised CD4+ or CD8+ T cells sorted from blood, sampled in a trial of the OX40 agonist ivuxolimab. Source of these receptors: an adult with an advanced solid tumor such as melanoma, head and neck, liver or kidney cancer.

As concerns this clone: In the same sample, other DNA sequences code for this CDR3. This sequence joins TRBV19 and TRBJ1-1; weak D call: TRBD1 (5 bases). V was shortened by 1 base and J by 5 bases, with 11 bases between the two germline ends. The CDR3 covers 14 residues. The germline V gene has CDR1 LNHDA and CDR2 SQIVND (reference sequence). CDR3 coding DNA: TGTGCCAGTAGTATAGTGGGCGGGGGGACTGAAGCTTTCTTT. Protein: CASSIVGGGTEAFF.

CDR3: CASSIGYTGELFF. Here the CDR3 DNA reads TGTGCCAGCAGCATAGGGTACACCGGGGAGCTGTTTTTT. The chain recombines TRBV6-5 with TRBJ2-2; D call uncertain. Germline assignment: CDR1 MNHEY and CDR2 SVGAGI. There are 13 residues in the CDR3. The V end lost 6 bases, the J end lost 3 bases, and 8 bases lay between the germline ends.

The chain joins TRBV6-1 to TRBJ1-2; D is perhaps TRBD1 (5 bases). Germline V gene lookup returns CDR1 MNHNS and CDR2 SASEGT. This CDR3 contains 15 residues. V was shortened by 2 bases and J by 4 bases, with 14 bases between the two germline ends. This chain's CDR3 is CASSEMVGGGYGYTF. DNA of the CDR3: TGTGCCAGCAGTGAAATGGTGGGGGGGGGCTATGGCTACACCTTC.

The J gene is TRBJ2-7, the V gene TRBV6-5; tentative D call: TRBD2 (5 bases). Germline loops: CDR1 MNHEY, CDR2 SVGAGI. V was cut by 6 bases and J by 4 bases, with 19 bases left in between. The CDR3 is 15 residues long. For the CDR3, the DNA is TGTGCCAGCAGCCCGATCGGACGGGAAGAATACGAGCAGTACTTC. Translation gives CASSPIGREEYEQYF.

This chain uses TRBV7-9 with TRBJ2-1; 13 nucleotides match TRBD2. This CDR3 has 16 amino acids. Germline-derived CDR1 and CDR2 are SEHNR and FQNEAQ (reference sequence). Trimming removed 5 bases from V and 8 bases from J; junction bases left unmatched: 9. The CDR3 loop is CASSHRTSGGAHEQFF. The CDR3 bases are TGTGCCAGCAGCCATCGAACTAGCGGGGGGGCCCATGAGCAGTTCTTC. Looking up the rest from reference TRBV7-9 and TRBJ2-1 gives the full variable domain: DTGVSQNPRHKITKRGQNVTFRCDPISEHNRLYWYRQTLGQGPEFLTYFQNEAQLEKSRLLSDRFSAERPKGSFSTLEIQRTEQGDSAMYLCASSHRTSGGAHEQFFGPGTRLTVL.